The 18 T cell receptor beta chains reported below all come from one sample, sequenced in a study of blood T cells in healthy people across ages. Primers used in a second PCR of roughly 6 to 11 cycles were a sample-barcoded 5' primer and a J-beta primer mix. From the 5' RACE reads, TCRdb called clonotypes with MiXCR, one entry per CDR3 protein. The sample shows hundreds of thousands of distinct CDR3 sequences, about 52% of them seen only once. The sequenced material came from blood. Receptors originate from a woman aged 60 to 75 in good health.

The table lists this clonotype with a few counts. The DNA of the CDR3 is TGCAGTGCTAGAGATTTCGGGAGCTCCTACAATGAGCAGTTCTTC. Protein product: CSARDFGSSYNEQFF. The rearrangement links TRBV20-1 to TRBJ2-1; the D gene is possibly TRBD2 (6 bases). This CDR3 has 15 residues. Trimming took off 0 bases at V and 0 bases at J, with 9 bases between the two ends. Germline assignment: CDR1 DFQATT and CDR2 SNEGSKA (reference sequence).

The chain couples TRBV12-3 or TRBV12-4 to TRBJ2-2; 9 bases agree with TRBD1. The CDR3 extends over 16 amino acids. Losses at the gene ends were 4 bases for V and 7 bases for J; bases not matched to a gene: 10. CDR3 DNA: TGTGCCAGCAGTTCCTCCACAGGGGGCAGGGTCGGGGAGCTGTTTTTT. Its translation: CASSSSTGGRVGELFF.

This clonotype was counted between two and nine times. This chain connects TRBV12-3 or TRBV12-4 to TRBJ2-5; perhaps TRBD2 as D (5 bases). V dropped 6 bases and J dropped 11 bases, with 19 bases sitting between them. CDR3 length: 13 residues. The chain's CDR3 is CASSRGRSEEQYF. In nucleotides, the CDR3 is TGTGCCAGCAGCAGAGGGCGATCTGAGGAGCAGTACTTC.

The chain couples TRBV4-2 to TRBJ1-4; TRBD1 matches 7 bases. This CDR3 comprises 16 residues. V shed 0 bases and J 8 bases; nucleotides not matched to a gene: 9. In germline, CDR1 is LGHNA, CDR2 YNFKEQ. As DNA, the CDR3 is TGTGCCAGCAGCCAAGATCCAGATCAGGGGGAGGAAAAACTGTTTTTT. Translating gives CASSQDPDQGEEKLFF.

The chain has TRBV5-6 and TRBJ2-1; no clear D. The V end lost 2 bases, the J end lost 5 bases, and 11 bases lay between the germline ends. The CDR3 is 14 residues long. CDR1 and CDR2 (germline): SGHDT, YYEEEE. Written as DNA, the CDR3 is TGTGCCAGCAGCTTCGGACCAGAGAACAATGAGCAGTTCTTC. Encoded protein: CASSFGPENNEQFF.

In its sample, this clonotype was seen once. The chain uses TRBV4-2 and TRBJ2-3; 12 bases agree with TRBD2. This CDR3 is built from 19 residues. Germline V lookup: CDR1 LGHNA, CDR2 YNFKEQ. V shed 3 bases, J shed 0 bases, and the junction held 10 bases outside the gene matches. CDR3 bases: TGTGCCAGCAGCCAGGATCTACTAGCGGGAGGTTTGAGCACAGATACGCAGTATTTT. It codes for CASSQDLLAGGLSTDTQYF.

The gene calls are TRBV29-1 and TRBJ2-1; TRBD2 matches 8 bases. Losses at the gene ends were 4 bases for V and 3 bases for J; bases not matched to a gene: 11. Germline V CDR1 and CDR2: SQVTM, ANQGSEA. This CDR3 contains 16 residues. The CDR3 loop is CSVGLTSGRGYNEQFF. CDR3 sequence (DNA): TGCAGCGTTGGACTAACTAGCGGCCGAGGCTACAATGAGCAGTTCTTC.

In its sample, this clonotype was seen many times. This clone may be a read error of a much larger clone one base away. This chain links TRBV5-1 with TRBJ2-4; 7 bases map to TRBD2. After removal of 3 bases from V and 5 bases from J, the junction contained 2 bases not matched to a gene. The CDR3 length is 13 residues. The germline V gene encodes CDR1 SGHRS and CDR2 YFSETQ. For the CDR3, the DNA is TGCGCCAGCAGCTGGGGGGGAGAAAACATTCAGTACTTC. It is translated as CASSWGGENIQYF.

This clonotype was found a few times. The chain is built from TRBV20-1 and TRBJ2-7; D is uncertain. Trimming removed 6 bases at V and 1 base at J, with 16 bases between. Per the germline V gene, CDR1 is DFQATT and CDR2 is SNEGSKA (reference sequence). CDR3 length equals 14 residues. CDR3 region: CSARTSLKSYEQYF. The CDR3, as DNA: TGCAGTGCCCGAACCTCACTGAAATCCTACGAGCAGTACTTC.

This clonotype was counted a few times. The genes are TRBV4-3 and TRBJ1-3; D gene ambiguous. The CDR3 length is 13 residues. Germline values: CDR1 LGHNA, CDR2 YSLEER. V lost 0 bases and J 4 bases, leaving 4 bases between the germline ends. The CDR3 region is CASSQDLGNTIYF. Here the CDR3 DNA reads TGCGCCAGCAGCCAAGATCTGGGAAACACCATATATTTT.

In its sample, this clonotype was seen a few times. The chain combines TRBV4-1 with TRBJ2-7, with D perhaps matching TRBD1 (5 bases). The germline V and J ends were trimmed by 0 bases and 6 bases, with 15 bases remaining between them. Germline CDR1 reads MGHRA; CDR2 reads YSYEKL. This CDR3 has 15 amino acids. CDR3 DNA sequence: TGCGCCAGCAGCCAAGATCAGGGTCATGTCTCCGAGCAGTACTTC. Translated: CASSQDQGHVSEQYF.

A few counts support this clonotype. The chain employs TRBV5-5 and TRBJ2-4; D gene uncertain. Per germline, CDR1 SGHKS and CDR2 YYEKEE (reference sequence). Trimming took 8 bases from V and 0 from J, leaving 15 bases between them. The CDR3 is 15 residues long. The CDR3 bases are TGTGCCAGTAGCCCTTCTGCGGTAGCCAAAAACATTCAGTACTTC. Its protein is CASSPSAVAKNIQYF.

This clonotype has more than one count but fewer than ten. This chain connects TRBV5-5 to TRBJ2-3; TRBD1 is a possible D gene (5 bases). The CDR3 loop spans 14 amino acids. Germline CDR1 is SGHKS and CDR2 is YYEKEE (reference sequence). V was pared by 0 bases and J by 5 bases, with 10 bases between. Here the CDR3 reads CASSLDLGVDTQYF. CDR3 bases: TGTGCCAGCAGCTTGGACCTAGGGGTAGATACGCAGTATTTT.

The table lists this clonotype with many counts. The V gene is TRBV5-1, the J gene TRBJ2-3; 8 positions agree with TRBD1. V shed 4 bases and J 3 bases; nucleotides not matched to a gene: 4. This CDR3 comprises 14 residues. Germline CDR1 and CDR2: SGHRS and YFSETQ. This CDR3 is CASSTRTGTDTQYF. Written as DNA, the CDR3 is TGCGCCAGCAGCACACGGACAGGGACAGATACGCAGTATTTT.

To note about this clonotype: One end of the junction is discordant with germline, which a read error may explain. The chain employs TRBV6-2 or TRBV6-3 and TRBJ2-6; 8 bases map to TRBD1. CDR1 is MNHEY and CDR2 is SVGEGT in the germline V gene. The CDR3 extends over 18 amino acids. DNA of the CDR3: TGTGCCGGCAGTTACTCGCGAGACAGGGGAGCAGGGGCCAACGTCCTGACTTTC. It translates to CAGSYSRDRGAGANVLTF.

The chain joins TRBV5-1 to TRBJ1-5; tentatively, D is TRBD1 (5 bases). This CDR3 comprises 16 residues. V lost 0 bases and J lost 7, with 17 bases in between. CDR1 is SGHRS, CDR2 YFSETQ, per germline. CDR3 nucleotide sequence: TGCGCCAGCAGCTTGGCCGGGGGGGAAGAGTGGCAGCCCCAGCATTTT. It yields the protein CASSLAGGEEWQPQHF.

The chain recombines TRBV11-1 with TRBJ2-1; 9 positions match TRBD1. The CDR3 consists of 16 residues. V lost 5 bases, J lost 0 bases, and 5 bases stayed unmatched. Germline lookup yields CDR1 SGHAT and CDR2 FQDESV (reference sequence). The CDR3: CASSPQGAASYNEQFF. The DNA of the CDR3 is TGTGCCAGCAGCCCACAGGGGGCGGCCTCCTACAATGAGCAGTTCTTC.

The chain is built from TRBV7-8 and TRBJ2-5; D is unclear. The J call may not be correct, given that the DNA end is closer to TRBJ2-7. CDR3 size: 14 residues. The V gene's germline CDR1 is SGHVS and CDR2 FQNEAQ. CDR3 nucleotides: TGTGCCAGCAGCTTAGGCCCCCAAGACCACGAGCAGTACTTC. Translated: CASSLGPQDHEQYF.